These T cell receptor beta chains were read from a single sample in a study of T cells in Graves' hyperthyroidism and ophthalmopathy. TCRdb analysed the multiplex PCR reads with MiXCR anew, one entry per CDR3 protein. The data hold a few hundred thousand distinct CDR3 sequences, with approximately 18% observed a single time. The sequenced sample consisted of blood. These receptor sequences come from a man in his late teens or twenties with Graves' ophthalmopathy. The CDR3 runs from the conserved cysteine through the conserved F or W. D genes are given only for firm matches. The listing skips clone size in some rows; elsewhere it reads once, few, many or a size class.

J gene | D gene | V gene | clone size | CDR3 protein | CDR3 DNA
TRBJ2-6 | . | TRBV28 | many | CASSPSGAKGANVLTF | TGTGCCAGCAGCCCCTCGGGGGCGAAAGGGGCCAACGTCCTGACTTTC
TRBJ2-7 | . | TRBV28 | many | CASSSWTGGSYEQYF | TGTGCCAGCAGTTCCTGGACGGGTGGGTCCTACGAGCAGTACTTC
TRBJ1-1 | . | TRBV5-1 | many | CASSLDPGPTEAFF | TGCGCCAGCAGCTTGGACCCGGGGCCGACTGAAGCTTTCTTT
TRBJ2-7 | TRBD1 | TRBV4-1 | few | CASSPRRDRDEQYF | TGCGCCAGCAGCCCGCGACGGGACAGGGACGAGCAGTACTTC
TRBJ1-1 | . | TRBV10-3 | . | CAISEFNKQGMNTEAFF | TGTGCCATCAGTGAGTTCAACAAACAGGGCATGAACACTGAAGCTTTCTTT
TRBJ2-5 | TRBD2 | TRBV4-1 | . | CASSRTGSGGVGETQYF | TGCGCCAGCAGCCGCACCGGTAGCGGGGGGGTAGGAGAGACCCAGTACTTC
TRBJ1-2 | . | TRBV7-3 | . | CASSGYVTGDYGYTF | TGTGCCAGCAGCGGCTACGTTACAGGCGACTATGGCTACACCTTC
TRBJ2-2 | . | TRBV9 | once | CASSLGRGELFF | TGTGCCAGCAGCCTCGGGCGCGGGGAGCTGTTTTTT
TRBJ2-5 | TRBD2 | TRBV3-1 | many | CASSRGSGGTGETQYF | TGTGCCAGCAGCCGCGGGAGCGGGGGGACCGGGGAGACCCAGTACTTC
TRBJ1-1 | . | TRBV7-9 | many | CASSLEDLGAFF | TGTGCCAGCAGCTTAGAGGACCTAGGAGCTTTCTTT
TRBJ2-2 | TRBD1 | TRBV20-1 | many | CSARDLRTGSTGELFF | TGCAGTGCTAGAGATCTGCGGACAGGAAGCACCGGGGAGCTGTTTTTT
TRBJ2-3 | . | TRBV3-1 | few | CASSRQALVDTQYF | TGTGCCAGCAGCAGACAGGCATTAGTAGATACGCAGTATTTT
TRBJ2-1 | TRBD2 | TRBV12-3/TRBV12-4 | few | CASSPTPGLAGYNEQFF | TGTGCCAGCAGTCCGACACCAGGGCTAGCGGGGTACAATGAGCAGTTCTTC
TRBJ2-5 | . | TRBV7-9 | few | CASSSFRGLETQYF | TGTGCCAGCAGCAGCTTTAGGGGTCTCGAGACCCAGTACTTC
TRBJ2-3 | . | TRBV5-1 | few | CATAPAAPDGTDTQYF | TGCGCCACCGCTCCCGCGGCCCCCGACGGCACAGATACGCAGTATTTT
TRBJ2-1 | . | TRBV7-9 | . | CASSRSSNEQFF | TGTGCCAGCAGCCGATCTAGCAATGAGCAGTTCTTC
TRBJ1-5 | . | TRBV15 | few | CATSRADNQPQHF | TGTGCCACCAGCAGGGCAGACAATCAGCCCCAGCATTTT
TRBJ2-2 | . | TRBV7-9 | . | CASSLSENTGELFF | TGTGCCAGCAGCTTATCCGAGAACACCGGGGAGCTGTTTTTT
TRBJ2-3 | TRBD2 | TRBV5-1 | . | CASSPGPSGRTQYF | TGCGCCAGCAGCCCAGGGCCCTCCGGGAGGACGCAGTATTTT
TRBJ2-5 | . | TRBV11-1 | many | CASSLALPSETQYF | TGTGCCAGCAGCTTAGCGCTCCCCTCGGAGACCCAGTACTTC
TRBJ1-6 | TRBD1 | TRBV5-4 | . | CASSPGGTGPISPLHF | TGTGCCAGCAGCCCCGGAGGGACAGGGCCAATTTCACCCCTCCACTTT
TRBJ2-7 | . | TRBV6-1 | . | CASSGGTPFEQYF | TGTGCCAGCAGCGGGGGCACCCCTTTCGAGCAGTACTTC
TRBJ2-3 | . | TRBV10-3 | . | CAAASASTDTQYF | TGTGCCGCCGCTTCGGCTAGCACAGATACGCAGTATTTT
TRBJ2-1 | . | TRBV29-1 | many | CSVEGRGASYNEQFF | TGCAGCGTTGAGGGAAGGGGCGCCTCCTACAATGAGCAGTTCTTC
TRBJ1-1 | TRBD1 | TRBV5-6 | . | CASRLGQGEAFF | TGTGCCAGCAGATTAGGACAGGGCGAAGCTTTCTTT
TRBJ2-3 | . | TRBV3-1 | few | CASSQEDTQYF | TGTGCCAGCAGCCAAGAGGATACGCAGTATTTT
TRBJ1-1 | . | TRBV19 | few | CASSQNMNTEAFF | TGTGCCAGTAGTCAGAACATGAACACTGAAGCTTTCTTT
TRBJ2-1 | TRBD2 | TRBV20-1 | few | CSASGGVFYNEQFF | TGCAGTGCTAGCGGGGGGGTTTTTTACAATGAGCAGTTCTTC